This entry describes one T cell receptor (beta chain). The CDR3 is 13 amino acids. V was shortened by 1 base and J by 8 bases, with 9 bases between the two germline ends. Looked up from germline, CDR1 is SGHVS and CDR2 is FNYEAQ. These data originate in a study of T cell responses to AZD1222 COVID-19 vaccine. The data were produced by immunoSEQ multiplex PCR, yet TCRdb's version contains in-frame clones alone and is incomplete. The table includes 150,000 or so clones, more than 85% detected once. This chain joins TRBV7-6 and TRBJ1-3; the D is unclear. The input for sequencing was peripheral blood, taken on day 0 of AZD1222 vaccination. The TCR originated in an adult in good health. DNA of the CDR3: TGTGCCAGCAGCTTAGGACCGACGGACACCATATATTTT. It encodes CASSLGPTDTIYF.